These 8 T cell receptor beta chains were all obtained from the same sample, sequenced in a study of blood T cells in healthy people across ages. Together with a sample-barcoded 5' primer, a J-beta primer mix was included in a second PCR lasting about 7 to 11 cycles. MiXCR was run by TCRdb on the 5' RACE reads, yielding one entry per CDR3 protein. Of roughly 1.6 million distinct CDR3 sequences in the sample, almost 35% were seen once. Sequenced material: blood. The receptors stem from a woman under 40 in good health.

This clonotype showed up just a few times. This chain joins TRBV11-2 and TRBJ1-2; D remains ambiguous. This CDR3 contains 14 residues. Trimming removed 0 bases from V and 4 bases from J, with 9 bases in between. Per the germline V gene, CDR1 is SGHAT and CDR2 is FQNNGV. The CDR3, as DNA: TGTGCCAGCAGCTTAGAGGGTCGCCTCTATGGCTACACCTTC. Translating gives CASSLEGRLYGYTF.

The chain employs TRBV28 and TRBJ1-2, with 8 nucleotides matching TRBD1. After removal of 8 bases from V and 2 bases from J, the junction contained 7 bases not matched to a gene. This CDR3 contains 14 residues. Germline V CDR1 and CDR2: MDHEN, SYDVKM. CDR3 loop: CASETGASNYGYTF. The CDR3 DNA reads as TGTGCCAGCGAGACAGGGGCATCAAACTATGGCTACACCTTC.

Regarding this clonotype: This sequence may be a read error, since a much larger clone differs from it by one base. This sequence joins TRBV4-1 and TRBJ2-5, with D perhaps being TRBD1 or TRBD2 (5 bases each). Near its end, the DNA agrees better with TRBJ2-7, so the J call may be wrong. Germline V CDR1 and CDR2: MGHRA, YSYEKL. CDR3 size: 15 residues. For the CDR3, the DNA is TGCGCCAACAGCCAAGATGGGGGACGGACCTACGAGCAGTACTTC. This encodes CANSQDGGRTYEQYF.

V gene TRBV10-3 combines with J gene TRBJ2-1, with 7 bases identical to TRBD1. In germline, CDR1 is ENHRY, CDR2 SYGVKD. The ends lost 10 bases at V and 10 bases at J; junction bases unmatched: 16. The CDR3 length is 14 residues. The CDR3 nucleotides are TGTGCCACCAGCGAAGACAGGGCGGGCAAGGAGCAGTTCTTC. It translates to CATSEDRAGKEQFF.

The chain links TRBV5-4 to TRBJ1-1, with a weak D call TRBD1 (6 bases). V was clipped by 2 bases and J by 5 bases, with 10 bases between them. CDR3 length: 13 residues. Germline values: CDR1 SGHNT, CDR2 YYREEE (reference sequence). Here the CDR3 reads CASSFKGGTEAFF. CDR3 nucleotides: TGTGCCAGCAGCTTTAAGGGGGGGACTGAAGCTTTCTTT.

V is TRBV7-2 and J is TRBJ2-3, with D perhaps matching TRBD1 (5 bases). This CDR3 region has 15 residues. Per the germline V gene, CDR1 is SGHTA and CDR2 is FQGNSA. V was clipped by 5 bases and J by 5 bases, with 17 bases between them. DNA for the CDR3: TGTGCCAGCAGCCCTAACGGACAAGAACGAGATACGCAGTATTTT. Translation gives CASSPNGQERDTQYF. The full variable domain, completed using reference TRBV7-2 and TRBJ2-3, is GAGVSQSPSNKVTEKGKDVELRCDPISGHTALYWYRQSLGQGLEFLIYFQGNSAPDKSGLPSDRFSAERTGGSVSTLTIQRTQQEDSAVYLCASSPNGQERDTQYFGPGTRLTVL.

The chain combines TRBV7-9 with TRBJ2-6, with D possibly TRBD1 on 6 matching bases. In germline, CDR1 is SEHNR, CDR2 FQNEAQ (reference sequence). Trimming took 5 bases from V and 1 from J, leaving 15 bases between them. The CDR3 covers 17 residues. CDR3 protein: CASSKPGVASGANVLTF. CDR3 nucleotide sequence: TGTGCCAGCAGCAAACCAGGGGTGGCGTCTGGGGCCAACGTCCTGACTTTC.

As regards this clonotype: The junction departs from germline at one end; a sequencing error may be responsible. The chain uses TRBV3-1 and TRBJ2-1; maybe TRBD2 (6 bases). The CDR3 length is 16 residues. Per the germline V gene, CDR1 is LGHDT and CDR2 is YNNKEL (reference sequence). The CDR3 here is CASNQDRGSGYNEQFF. The DNA for the CDR3 is TGTGCCAGCAACCAAGATCGGGGGAGCGGGTACAATGAGCAGTTCTTC.